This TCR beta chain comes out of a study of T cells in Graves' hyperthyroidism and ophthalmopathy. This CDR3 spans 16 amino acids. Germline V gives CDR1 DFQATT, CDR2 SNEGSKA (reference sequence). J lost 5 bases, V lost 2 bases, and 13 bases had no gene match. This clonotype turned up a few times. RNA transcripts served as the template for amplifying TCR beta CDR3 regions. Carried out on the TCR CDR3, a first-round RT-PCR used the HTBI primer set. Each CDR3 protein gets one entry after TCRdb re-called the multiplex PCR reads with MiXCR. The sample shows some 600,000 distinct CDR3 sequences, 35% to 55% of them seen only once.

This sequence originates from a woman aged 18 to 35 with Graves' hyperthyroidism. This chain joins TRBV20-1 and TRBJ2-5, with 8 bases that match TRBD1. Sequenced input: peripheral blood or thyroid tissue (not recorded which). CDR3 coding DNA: TGCAGTGCTAGATCAAGGGTGGCAGGGGGCGATGAGACCCAGTACTTC. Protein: CSARSRVAGGDETQYF.